Each of the 20 T cell receptor beta chains below was sequenced from the same sample in a study of T-cell reconstitution after alpha-beta-depleted transplantation in children. Molecular barcoding with unique molecular identifiers was used for the TCRbeta library. TCRdb ran MiXCR on the PCR reads and lists one entry per CDR3 protein. The repertoire consists of approximately 340,000 distinct CDR3 sequences, with 10% occurring once and the leading ten covering approximately 2.3%. Sequenced material: PBMCs from the stem cell graft donor, taken from the stem cell graft. The receptors originated from a human donor who donated a stem cell graft to a child with acute lymphoblastic leukemia.

V usage is TRBV29-1 and J usage is TRBJ2-4; 8 bases are a match to TRBD1. The CDR3 totals 14 residues. Germline CDR1 and CDR2: SQVTM and ANQGSEA. J was trimmed by 6 bases and V by 2 bases; bases with no gene match: 6. In nucleotides, the CDR3 is TGCAGCGTTGAATTGATGGACAGGGCAAACATTCAGTACTTC. This sequence encodes CSVELMDRANIQYF.

The V call is TRBV6-5, the J call TRBJ1-2; 7 nucleotides line up with TRBD1. The CDR3 loop spans 16 amino acids. V lost 4 bases and J lost 3; bases outside the gene matches: 11. Germline assignment: CDR1 MNHEY and CDR2 SVGAGI. Here the CDR3 reads CASSSLPGGSYYGYTF. The CDR3, as DNA: TGTGCCAGCAGTTCCCTCCCAGGGGGATCTTACTATGGCTACACCTTC.

The chain is built from TRBV30 and TRBJ2-1, with 8 bases identical to TRBD2. The junction had 10 bases not matched to a gene; V was cut back by 4 bases and J by 5 bases. Per the germline V gene, CDR1 is GTSNPN and CDR2 is SVGIG (reference sequence). The CDR3 is 15 amino acids. The CDR3 sequence: CAWTPGAGGHNEQFF. Here the CDR3 DNA reads TGTGCCTGGACCCCGGGGGCGGGAGGCCACAATGAGCAGTTCTTC.

This clonotype was counted between two and nine times. The rearrangement joins TRBV10-3 to TRBJ2-7; 14 nucleotides line up with TRBD2. Germline V gene lookup returns CDR1 ENHRY and CDR2 SYGVKD. The CDR3 totals 17 residues. V lost 5 bases to trimming and J lost 5 bases; unmatched junction nucleotides: 11. The CDR3 region is CAISNLLGLAGADEQYF. DNA for the CDR3: TGTGCCATCAGTAACTTATTGGGACTAGCGGGAGCGGACGAGCAGTACTTC.

Many counts were recorded for this clonotype. The chain uses TRBV6-5 and TRBJ2-1; D is possibly TRBD2 (5 bases). V was trimmed by 8 bases and J by 6 bases, leaving 11 bases between them. CDR1 and CDR2 from the germline V gene are MNHEY and SVGAGI. This CDR3 comprises 12 residues. In nucleotides, the CDR3 is TGTGCCAGCGGAGGATTAATCAATGAGCAGTTCTTC. It yields the protein CASGGLINEQFF.

This clonotype was detected only a few times. V usage is TRBV28 and J usage is TRBJ2-7; D unresolved. The CDR3 totals 12 residues. Between the trimmed V and J ends, which lost 3 bases and 4 bases, there was a span of 7 bases. Germline CDR1 is MDHEN and CDR2 is SYDVKM. In DNA form, the CDR3 reads TGTGCCAGCAGTTTCCCCCAATACGAGCAGTACTTC. Its translation: CASSFPQYEQYF.

This chain uses TRBV7-9 with TRBJ2-7, with 9 bases lining up with TRBD2. After removal of 5 bases from V and 0 bases from J, the junction contained 8 bases not matched to a gene. The CDR3 consists of 16 residues. Germline CDR1 and CDR2: SEHNR and FQNEAQ (reference sequence). The CDR3, as DNA: TGTGCCAGCAGCCCAAGGACTAGCGCATCCTCCTACGAGCAGTACTTC. As protein: CASSPRTSASSYEQYF.

This clonotype was detected only a few times. This chain uses TRBV19 with TRBJ2-1, with D possibly being TRBD1 (6 bases). CDR1 and CDR2 from the germline V gene are LNHDA and SQIVND (reference sequence). CDR3 length equals 14 residues. Trimming took 5 bases from V and 5 from J, leaving 13 bases between them. The DNA of the CDR3 is TGTGCCAGTAGTTACCGGGACAACGACAATGAGCAGTTCTTC. It yields the protein CASSYRDNDNEQFF. Drawing the rest from reference TRBV19 and TRBJ2-1, the complete variable domain is DGGITQSPKYLFRKEGQNVTLSCEQNLNHDAMYWYRQDPGQGLRLIYYSQIVNDFQKGDIAEGYSVSREKKESFPLTVTSAQKNPTAFYLCASSYRDNDNEQFFGPGTRLTVL.

This clonotype was detected only a few times. This rearrangement joins TRBV7-9 to TRBJ1-5; TRBD1 is a possible D gene (6 bases). V was clipped by 4 bases and J by 2 bases, with 12 bases between them. Germline CDR1 and CDR2: SEHNR and FQNEAQ (reference sequence). CDR3 length: 15 amino acids. Written as DNA, the CDR3 is TGTGCCAGCAGCTCGTCAGGGGTCGGCAATCAGCCCCAGCATTTT. This encodes CASSSSGVGNQPQHF.

The sample holds a few counts of this clonotype. The chain is built from TRBV15 and TRBJ2-3, with a tentative D call TRBD1 (5 bases). The germline CDR1 and CDR2 sequences are LNHNV and YYDKDF (reference sequence). Trimming shortened V by 5 bases and J by 0 bases, and 12 bases separated the two germline ends. The CDR3 has 15 residues. The CDR3 sequence is CATSSRKGSTDTQYF. In DNA form, the CDR3 reads TGTGCCACCAGCTCAAGGAAGGGGAGCACAGATACGCAGTATTTT.

There are a few counts of this clonotype. The rearrangement uses TRBV5-5 and TRBJ2-5; the match to TRBD2 covers 9 bases. Trimming removed 9 bases from V and 2 bases from J; junction bases left unmatched: 8. Germline-derived CDR1 and CDR2 are SGHKS and YYEKEE (reference sequence). The CDR3 is 14 residues long. The CDR3 loop is CATGTSPVQETQYF. CDR3 in DNA: TGTGCCACCGGGACTAGCCCCGTTCAAGAGACCCAGTACTTC.

The sample holds a few counts of this clonotype. V usage is TRBV4-3 and J usage is TRBJ2-7, with 7 bases identical to TRBD1. The CDR3 consists of 13 residues. The germline V gene has CDR1 LGHNA and CDR2 YSLEER. The J segment lost 0 bases and the V segment lost 5 bases, leaving 1 base of the junction unmatched. The CDR3 coding sequence is TGCGCCAGCAGCGGGACAGTCTCCTACGAGCAGTACTTC. Translating it yields CASSGTVSYEQYF.

This clonotype has at least ten counts. V usage is TRBV12-3 or TRBV12-4 and J usage is TRBJ2-1, with D perhaps TRBD2 (6 bases). CDR3 length: 13 residues. V was shortened by 3 bases and J by 5 bases, with 8 bases between the two germline ends. The CDR3 sequence: CASSLAGNNEQFF. The DNA for the CDR3 is TGTGCCAGCAGTTTGGCGGGGAACAATGAGCAGTTCTTC.

This clonotype was recorded many times. CDR3 protein: CASSRQYNEQFF. The CDR3 nucleotides are TGTGCCAGCAGTCGCCAGTACAATGAGCAGTTCTTC. The chain uses TRBV12-3 or TRBV12-4 and TRBJ2-1; unclear D gene. V was clipped by 5 bases and J by 4 bases, with 6 bases between them. The CDR3 spans 12 residues.

This clonotype appeared a few times. The chain links TRBV29-1 to TRBJ1-5; a possible D gene is TRBD1 (6 bases). Deletions cut 2 bases from V and 2 bases from J, with 19 bases between. CDR3 length equals 17 residues. CDR1 is SQVTM, CDR2 ANQGSEA, per germline. Written as DNA, the CDR3 is TGCAGCGTTGAACCTCGGACAGTAATGGTCGGCAATCAGCCCCAGCATTTT. Translating it yields CSVEPRTVMVGNQPQHF. The whole variable domain, remainder taken from reference TRBV29-1 and TRBJ1-5, is SAVISQKPSRDICQRGTSLTIQCQVDSQVTMMFWYRQQPGQSLTLIATANQGSEATYESGFVIDKFPISRPNLTFSTLTVSNMSPEDSSIYLCSVEPRTVMVGNQPQHFGDGTRLSIL.

Only a few counts were recorded for this clonotype. This sequence joins TRBV20-1 and TRBJ2-5; the D gene could be TRBD1 or TRBD2 (5 bases each). The V gene lost 1 base and the J gene lost 1 base, with 10 bases spanning the gap. The CDR3 has 14 residues. Germline V gives CDR1 DFQATT, CDR2 SNEGSKA (reference sequence). The CDR3 protein is CSARVGRAQETQYF. Written as DNA, the CDR3 is TGCAGTGCTAGAGTGGGACGGGCCCAAGAGACCCAGTACTTC.

This clonotype was observed a few times. The chain couples TRBV7-2 to TRBJ2-5, with 8 bases that match TRBD2. The germline gives CDR1 SGHTA, CDR2 FQGNSA. The CDR3 totals 12 residues. J gave up 11 bases and V 1 base, and 3 bases lay outside the gene matches. CDR3 sequence: CASSLVLAEQYF. In nucleotides, the CDR3 is TGTGCCAGCAGCTTAGTACTAGCGGAACAGTACTTC.

This clonotype has just a few counts. V gene TRBV4-3 combines with J gene TRBJ2-7, with D unclear. The CDR3 is made up of 15 amino acids. Per the germline V gene, CDR1 is LGHNA and CDR2 is YSLEER. The V end lost 3 bases, the J end lost 0 bases, and 12 bases lay between the germline ends. The CDR3 sequence is CASSQASEASYEQYF. Here the CDR3 DNA reads TGCGCCAGCAGCCAGGCTTCCGAGGCCTCCTACGAGCAGTACTTC.

This clonotype showed up many times. V usage is TRBV7-9 and J usage is TRBJ1-3; D not certain. CDR1 is SEHNR, CDR2 FQNEAQ, per germline (reference sequence). This CDR3 has 15 amino acids. The V end was cut by 6 bases, the J end by 0 bases, with 12 bases between. The CDR3 is CASSKDFSSGNTIYF. As DNA, the CDR3 is TGTGCCAGCAGTAAGGACTTCTCCTCTGGAAACACCATATATTTT.

This clonotype appeared a few times. The V call is TRBV20-1, the J call TRBJ2-5, with 12 bases identical to TRBD2. The junction had 6 bases not matched to a gene; V was cut back by 5 bases and J by 5 bases. Germline V gene lookup returns CDR1 DFQATT and CDR2 SNEGSKA (reference sequence). This CDR3 has 14 amino acids. CDR3: CSAPLAGGGETQYF. In DNA form, the CDR3 reads TGCAGTGCTCCACTAGCGGGAGGAGGTGAGACCCAGTACTTC.